The clone carrying this T cell receptor (beta chain) appeared a few times. The target antigen is unknown. One entry per CDR3 protein results from TCRdb running MiXCR on the 5' RACE reads. The profile shows roughly 1.6 million distinct CDR3 sequences, under 35% of them singletons. Every one of the donors was a healthy Caucasian. The CDR3 is 14 amino acids. Germline lookup yields CDR1 DFQATT and CDR2 SNEGSKA (reference sequence). This entry comes from a study of identical twins. Overall study results and limits: Insertion counts were lower in abundant cord blood beta clonotypes, a trend that memory repertoires did not show. Modeled out-of-frame TCR alpha sharing in monozygotic twins fell below observed levels.

The clonotype originates from a newborn girl in good health. The rearrangement links TRBV20-1 to TRBJ2-1; 15 bases are a match to TRBD2. The DNA matches TRBJ2-7 better at its end, which makes the J call doubtful. Sequencing was done on a sample of cord blood. CDR3 residues: CSAGLAGGYNEQYF. As DNA, the CDR3 is TGCAGTGCTGGACTAGCGGGAGGGTACAATGAGCAGTACTTC.